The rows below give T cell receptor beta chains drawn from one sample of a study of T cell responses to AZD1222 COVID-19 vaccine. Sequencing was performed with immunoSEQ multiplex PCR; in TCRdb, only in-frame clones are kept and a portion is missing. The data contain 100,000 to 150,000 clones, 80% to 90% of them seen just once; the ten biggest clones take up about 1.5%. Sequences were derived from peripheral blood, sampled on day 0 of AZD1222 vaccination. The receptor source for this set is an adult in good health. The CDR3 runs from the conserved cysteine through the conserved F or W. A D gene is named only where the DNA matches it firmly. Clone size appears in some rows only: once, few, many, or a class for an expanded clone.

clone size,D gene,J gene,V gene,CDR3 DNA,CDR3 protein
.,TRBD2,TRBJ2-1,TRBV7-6,TGTGCCAGCAGCTTAGAACTAGCGGATTACAATGAGCAGTTCTTC,CASSLELADYNEQFF
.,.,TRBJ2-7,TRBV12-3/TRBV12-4,TGTGCCAGCAGCCTGGAGGAGAACTACGAGCAGTACTTC,CASSLEENYEQYF
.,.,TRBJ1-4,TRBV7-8,TGTGCCAGCAGCGGGACGGACTCTAATGAAAAACTGTTTTTT,CASSGTDSNEKLFF
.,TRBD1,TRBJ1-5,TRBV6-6,TGTGCCAGCACCGACCCAGGGGGAAAAAATCAGCCCCAGCATTTT,CASTDPGGKNQPQHF
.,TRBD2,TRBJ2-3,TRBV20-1,TGCAGTGCTAGTAAAGGGACTAGCGCAGATACGCAGTATTTT,CSASKGTSADTQYF
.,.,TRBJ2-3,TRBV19,TGTGCCAGTAGTATCCCGGGGCCTGGCACAGATACGCAGTATTTT,CASSIPGPGTDTQYF
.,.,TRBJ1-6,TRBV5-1,TGCGCCAGCAGCCGGACAGATAATTCACCCCTCCACTTT,CASSRTDNSPLHF
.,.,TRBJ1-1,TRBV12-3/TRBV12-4,TGTGCCAGCAGTATACGGGCGAACACTGAAGCTTTCTTT,CASSIRANTEAFF
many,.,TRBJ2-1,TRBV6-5,TGTGCCAGCAGTCCACGAAACAATGAGCAGTTCTTC,CASSPRNNEQFF
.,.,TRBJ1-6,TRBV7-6,TGTGCCAGCAGCTTAGCGCCTGCAGGGGCGGATTCACCCCTCCACTTT,CASSLAPAGADSPLHF
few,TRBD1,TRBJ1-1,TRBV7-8,TGTGCCAGCGGACGACGCGGGACAGATAACACTGAAGCTTTCTTT,CASGRRGTDNTEAFF
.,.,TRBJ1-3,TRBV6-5,TGTGCCAGCAGACCCCAGACCGGGGTGGGGAACACCATATATTTT,CASRPQTGVGNTIYF
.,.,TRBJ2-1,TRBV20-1,TGCAGTGCCGCAAACAATGAGCAGTTCTTC,CSAANNEQFF
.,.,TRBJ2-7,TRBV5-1,TGCGCCAGCAGCTTGCCCGGGTCCCTCGAGCAGTACTTC,CASSLPGSLEQYF
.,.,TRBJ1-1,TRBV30,TGTGCCTGGAGTGTAAAGGGGTACGGGGCTTTCTTT,CAWSVKGYGAFF
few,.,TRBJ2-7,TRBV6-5,TGTGCCAGCACCAGACAGCTACCTTCCTACGAGCAGTACTTC,CASTRQLPSYEQYF
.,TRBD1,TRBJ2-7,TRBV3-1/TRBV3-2,TGTGCCGGCAGCTACACAGGGGAGCGGCAAACCTACGAGCAGTACTTC,CAGSYTGERQTYEQYF
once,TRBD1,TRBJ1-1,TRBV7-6,TGTGCCAGCAGACGGGACAGTTCACCGAACACTGAAGCTTTCTTT,CASRRDSSPNTEAFF
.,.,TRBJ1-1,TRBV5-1,TGCGCCAGCAGCCCAATGATCGCAGGGATCATCACTGAAGCTTTCTTT,CASSPMIAGIITEAFF
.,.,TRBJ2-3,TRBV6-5,TGTGCCAGCAGTTACTCGACCGCGGATACGCAGTATTTT,CASSYSTADTQYF
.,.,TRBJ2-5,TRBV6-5,TGTGCCACCACCCTGACTCGGACCCCTCAAGAGACCCAGTACTTC,CATTLTRTPQETQYF
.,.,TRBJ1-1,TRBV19,TGTGCCAGTAGTATAAGGCAGATTAACACTGAAGCTTTCTTT,CASSIRQINTEAFF
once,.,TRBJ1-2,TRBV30,TGTGCCTGGAGTTCAGGGGCTCGTGGCTACACCTTC,CAWSSGARGYTF
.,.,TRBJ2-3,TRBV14,TGTGCCAGCAGCCAAGATACAGGGTTGGGCACAGATACGCAGTATTTT,CASSQDTGLGTDTQYF
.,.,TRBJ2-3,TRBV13,TGTGCCAGCAGCTTAGTTGCTGGTGGTACAGATACGCAGTATTTT,CASSLVAGGTDTQYF
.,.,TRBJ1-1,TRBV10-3,TGTGCCATCAGTGGGGGGGGCAACACTGAAGCTTTCTTT,CAISGGGNTEAFF
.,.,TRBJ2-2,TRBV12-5,TGTGCTAGTCACCCCTATGGCACCGGGGAGCTGTTTTTT,CASHPYGTGELFF
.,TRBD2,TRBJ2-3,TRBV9,TGTGCCAGCAGCGTTGGGACTAGCGGGAGCACAGATACGCAGTATTTT,CASSVGTSGSTDTQYF
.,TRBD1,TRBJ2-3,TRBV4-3,TGCGCCAGCAGCCAAGATAGGGGGCCAGTGGCAGATACGCAGTATTTT,CASSQDRGPVADTQYF
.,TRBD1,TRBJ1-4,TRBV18,TGTGCCAGCTCCCATGGACAGGGAACTAATGAAAAACTGTTTTTT,CASSHGQGTNEKLFF
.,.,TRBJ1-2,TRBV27,TGTGCCAGCAGTACGCTTGGGGTCGGCTATGGCTACACCTTC,CASSTLGVGYGYTF
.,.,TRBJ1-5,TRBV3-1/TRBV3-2,TGTGCCAGCAGCCAAGCCGGGGGTTTTGGCAATCAGCCCCAGCATTTT,CASSQAGGFGNQPQHF
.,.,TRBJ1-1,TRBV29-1,TGCACCTTAGGGACAAACACTGAAGCTTTCTTT,CTLGTNTEAFF
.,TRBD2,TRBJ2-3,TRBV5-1,TGCGCCAGCAGCCCGGACCCGGGACTAGCGGGGTCTGGCACAGATACGCAGTATTTT,CASSPDPGLAGSGTDTQYF
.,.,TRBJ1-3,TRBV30,TGTGCCTGGAGTGCCCCCTCTGGAAACACCATATATTTT,CAWSAPSGNTIYF